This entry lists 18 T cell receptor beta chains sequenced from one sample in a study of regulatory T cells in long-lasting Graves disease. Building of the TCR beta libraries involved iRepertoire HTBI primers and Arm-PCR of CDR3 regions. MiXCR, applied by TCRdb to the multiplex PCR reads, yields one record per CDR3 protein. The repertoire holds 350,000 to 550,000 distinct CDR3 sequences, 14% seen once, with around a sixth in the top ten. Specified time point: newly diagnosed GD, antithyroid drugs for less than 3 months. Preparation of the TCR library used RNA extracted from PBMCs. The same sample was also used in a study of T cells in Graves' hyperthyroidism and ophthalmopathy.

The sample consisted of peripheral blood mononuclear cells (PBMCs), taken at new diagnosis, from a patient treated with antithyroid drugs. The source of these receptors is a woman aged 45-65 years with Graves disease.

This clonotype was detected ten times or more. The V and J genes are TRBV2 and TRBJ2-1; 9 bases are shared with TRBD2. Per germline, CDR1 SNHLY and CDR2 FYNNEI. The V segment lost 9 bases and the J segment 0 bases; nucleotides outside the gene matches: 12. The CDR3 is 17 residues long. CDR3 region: CASPLAGGFSSYNEQFF. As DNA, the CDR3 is TGTGCCAGTCCCCTTGCGGGAGGGTTCAGCTCCTACAATGAGCAGTTCTTC.

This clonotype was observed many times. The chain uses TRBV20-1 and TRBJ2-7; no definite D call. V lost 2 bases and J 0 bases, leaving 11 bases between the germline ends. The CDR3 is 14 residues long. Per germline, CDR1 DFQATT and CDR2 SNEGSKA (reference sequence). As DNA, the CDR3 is TGCAGTGCTAGAAGGCATACCGACTCCTACGAGCAGTACTTC. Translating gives CSARRHTDSYEQYF.

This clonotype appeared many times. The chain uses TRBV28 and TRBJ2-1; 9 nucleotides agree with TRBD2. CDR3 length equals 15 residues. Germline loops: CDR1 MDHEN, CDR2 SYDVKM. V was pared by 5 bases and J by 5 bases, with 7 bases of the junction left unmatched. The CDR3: CASSQPGLADNEQFF. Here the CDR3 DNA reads TGTGCCAGCAGTCAACCGGGACTAGCTGACAATGAGCAGTTCTTC.

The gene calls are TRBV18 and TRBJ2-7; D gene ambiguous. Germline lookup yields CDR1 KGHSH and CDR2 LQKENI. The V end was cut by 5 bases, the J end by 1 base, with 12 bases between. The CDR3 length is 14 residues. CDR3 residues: CASSLVEISYEQYF. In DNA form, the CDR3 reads TGTGCCAGCTCATTAGTAGAGATTTCCTACGAGCAGTACTTC.

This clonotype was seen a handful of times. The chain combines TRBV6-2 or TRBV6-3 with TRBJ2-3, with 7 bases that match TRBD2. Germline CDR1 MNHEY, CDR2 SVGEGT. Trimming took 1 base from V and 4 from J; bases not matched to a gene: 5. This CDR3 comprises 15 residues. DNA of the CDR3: TGTGCCAGCAGTTACTGGGGAGGGCGATCAGATACGCAGTATTTT. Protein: CASSYWGGRSDTQYF.

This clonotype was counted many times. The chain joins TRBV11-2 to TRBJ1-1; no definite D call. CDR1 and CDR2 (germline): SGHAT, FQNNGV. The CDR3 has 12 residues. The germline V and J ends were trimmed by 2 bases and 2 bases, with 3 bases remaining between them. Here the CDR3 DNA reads TGTGCCAGCAGCTTATATAACACTGAAGCTTTCTTT. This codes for CASSLYNTEAFF.

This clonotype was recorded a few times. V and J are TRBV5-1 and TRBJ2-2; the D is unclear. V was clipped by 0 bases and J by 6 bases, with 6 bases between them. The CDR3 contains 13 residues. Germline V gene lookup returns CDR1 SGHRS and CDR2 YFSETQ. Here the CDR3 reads CASSLGVSGELFF. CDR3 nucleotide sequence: TGCGCCAGCAGCTTGGGCGTATCCGGGGAGCTGTTTTTT.

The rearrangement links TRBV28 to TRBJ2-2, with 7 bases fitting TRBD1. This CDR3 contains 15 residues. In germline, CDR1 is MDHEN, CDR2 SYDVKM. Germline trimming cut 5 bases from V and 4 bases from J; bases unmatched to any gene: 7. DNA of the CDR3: TGTGCCAGCAGTCGCGACAGGGTGTCCACCGGGGAGCTGTTTTTT. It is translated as CASSRDRVSTGELFF.

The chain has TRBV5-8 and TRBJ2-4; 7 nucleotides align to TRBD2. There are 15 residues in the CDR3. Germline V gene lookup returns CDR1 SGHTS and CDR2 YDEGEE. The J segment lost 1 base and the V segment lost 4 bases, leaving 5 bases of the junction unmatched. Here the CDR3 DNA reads TGTGCCAGCAGCCCGGGGGGAAGTGCCAAAAACATTCAGTACTTC. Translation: CASSPGGSAKNIQYF.

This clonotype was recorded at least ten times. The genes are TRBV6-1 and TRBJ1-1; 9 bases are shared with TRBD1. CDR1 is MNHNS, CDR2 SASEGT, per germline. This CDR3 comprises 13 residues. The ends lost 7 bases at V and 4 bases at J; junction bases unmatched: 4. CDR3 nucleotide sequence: TGTGCCAGCACCGAGACAGGGGGCACTGAAGCTTTCTTT. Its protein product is CASTETGGTEAFF.

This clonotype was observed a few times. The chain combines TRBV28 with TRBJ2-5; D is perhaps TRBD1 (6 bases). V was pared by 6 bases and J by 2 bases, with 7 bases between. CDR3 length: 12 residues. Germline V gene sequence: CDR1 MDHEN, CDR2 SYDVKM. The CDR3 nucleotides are TGTGCCAGCAGGAGGGGGCAAGAGACCCAGTACTTC. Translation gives CASRRGQETQYF.

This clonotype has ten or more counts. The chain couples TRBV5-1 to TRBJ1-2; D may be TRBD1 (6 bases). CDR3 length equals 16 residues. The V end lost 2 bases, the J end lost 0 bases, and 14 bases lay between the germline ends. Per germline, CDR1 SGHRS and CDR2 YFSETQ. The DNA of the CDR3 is TGCGCCAGCAGCTTTGGGGGGGCGACGTCTAACTATGGCTACACCTTC. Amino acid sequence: CASSFGGATSNYGYTF. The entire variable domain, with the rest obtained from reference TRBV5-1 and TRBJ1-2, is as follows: KAGVTQTPRYLIKTRGQQVTLSCSPISGHRSVSWYQQTPGQGLQFLFEYFSETQRNKGNFPGRFSGRQFSNSRSEMNVSTLELGDSALYLCASSFGGATSNYGYTFGSGTRLTVV.

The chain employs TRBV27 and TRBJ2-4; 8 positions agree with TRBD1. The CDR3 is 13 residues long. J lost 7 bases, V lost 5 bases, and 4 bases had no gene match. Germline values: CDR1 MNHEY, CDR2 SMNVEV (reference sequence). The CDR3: CASSPWTGNIQYF. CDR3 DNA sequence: TGTGCCAGCAGTCCCTGGACAGGGAACATTCAGTACTTC.

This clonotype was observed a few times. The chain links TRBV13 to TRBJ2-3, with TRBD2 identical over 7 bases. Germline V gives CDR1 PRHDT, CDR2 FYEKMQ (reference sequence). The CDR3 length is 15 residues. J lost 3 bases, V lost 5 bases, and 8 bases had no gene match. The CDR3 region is CASSRGGVGTDTQYF. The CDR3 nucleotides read TGTGCCAGCAGCAGGGGAGGGGTTGGTACAGATACGCAGTATTTT.

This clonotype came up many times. CDR3 DNA sequence: TGTGCCAGCAGCCGATTTACAGGGGGCGCTCGGTTCACCGGGGAGCTGTTTTTT. It translates to CASSRFTGGARFTGELFF. The V and J genes are TRBV7-6 and TRBJ2-2, with 9 bases that match TRBD1. Unmatched junction bases numbered 14, after V lost 5 bases and J lost 4 bases. The CDR3 totals 18 residues. The germline CDR1 and CDR2 sequences are SGHVS and FNYEAQ. Complete variable domain (other parts from reference TRBV7-6 and TRBJ2-2): GAGVSQSPRYKVTKRGQDVALRCDPISGHVSLYWYRQALGQGPEFLTYFNYEAQQDKSGLPNDRFSAERPEGSISTLTIQRTEQRDSAMYRCASSRFTGGARFTGELFFGEGSRLTVL.

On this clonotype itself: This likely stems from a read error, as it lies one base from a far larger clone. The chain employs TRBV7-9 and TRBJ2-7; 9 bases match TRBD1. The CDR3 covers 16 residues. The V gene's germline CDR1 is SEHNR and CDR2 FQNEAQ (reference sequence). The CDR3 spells CASSKQGARRSYEQCF. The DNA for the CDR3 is TGTGCCAGCAGTAAACAGGGGGCGCGAAGGTCCTACGAGCAGTGCTTC.

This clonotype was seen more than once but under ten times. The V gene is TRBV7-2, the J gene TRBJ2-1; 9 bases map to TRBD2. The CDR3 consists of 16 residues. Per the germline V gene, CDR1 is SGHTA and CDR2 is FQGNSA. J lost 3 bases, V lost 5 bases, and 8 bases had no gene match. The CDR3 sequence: CASSPWLAGSYNEQFF. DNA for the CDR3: TGTGCCAGCAGCCCATGGCTAGCGGGAAGCTACAATGAGCAGTTCTTC.

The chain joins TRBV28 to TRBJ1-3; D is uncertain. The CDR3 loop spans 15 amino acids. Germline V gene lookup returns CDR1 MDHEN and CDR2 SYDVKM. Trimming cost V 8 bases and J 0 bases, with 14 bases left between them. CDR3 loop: CASVSPLSSGNTIYF. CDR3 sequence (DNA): TGTGCCAGCGTTAGTCCCCTTAGCTCTGGAAACACCATATATTTT.